These 16 T cell receptor beta chains came from one sample sequenced in a study of CD8+ T cells in alopecia areata. Sequencing used cDNA as its template, made by extracting RNA and reverse transcribing it. Sequencing used immunoSEQ multiplex PCR; TCRdb keeps in-frame clones, though not all of them. The sample has about 150,000 clones; over 80% are singletons. Here the sequenced sample was CD8+ T cells sorted from blood, taken at week 0. The source is a human donor with alopecia areata.

This chain joins TRBV27 and TRBJ2-1; 9 nucleotides align to TRBD2. The CDR3 runs to 15 residues. Unmatched junction bases numbered 9, after V lost 8 bases and J lost 4 bases. The germline V gene has CDR1 MNHEY and CDR2 SMNVEV (reference sequence). The DNA for the CDR3 is TGTGCCAGCGCCTGGGCGGGAGGGAAGTACAATGAGCAGTTCTTC. As protein: CASAWAGGKYNEQFF.

The rearrangement joins TRBV15 to TRBJ2-5; 8 positions match TRBD1. The CDR3 has 13 residues. The V and J ends lost 7 bases and 3 bases, in that order; junction bases with no gene match: 4. CDR1 and CDR2 (germline): LNHNV, YYDKDF (reference sequence). As DNA, the CDR3 is TGTGCCACCACTGAGACAGGGGAAGAGACCCAGTACTTC. It specifies CATTETGEETQYF. The complete variable domain, with remaining parts taken from reference TRBV15 and TRBJ2-5, reads DAMVIQNPRYQVTQFGKPVTLSCSQTLNHNVMYWYQQKSSQAPKLLFHYYDKDFNNEADTPDNFQSRRPNTSFCFLDIRSPGLGDTAMYLCATTETGEETQYFGPGTRLLVL.

This clone was picked up a small number of times. As DNA, the CDR3 is TGTGCCAGCAGGGACAGGGGCTACGAGCAGTACTTC. It codes for CASRDRGYEQYF. This rearrangement joins TRBV27 to TRBJ2-7; TRBD1 matches 9 bases. The junction had 0 bases not matched to a gene; V was cut back by 6 bases and J by 3 bases. Per germline, CDR1 MNHEY and CDR2 SMNVEV (reference sequence). CDR3 length: 12 amino acids.

There are a few counts of this clone. The chain uses TRBV7-6 and TRBJ2-5; 10 bases agree with TRBD2. Germline values: CDR1 SGHVS, CDR2 FNYEAQ. The CDR3 loop spans 17 amino acids. V was pared by 5 bases and J by 4 bases, with 13 bases of the junction left unmatched. CDR3 nucleotide sequence: TGTGCCAGCAGCCGAGGAGTTCCTAGCGGGAGTCTAGAGACCCAGTACTTC. Translated: CASSRGVPSGSLETQYF.

The J gene is TRBJ2-3, the V gene TRBV30; D call uncertain. The V gene lost 2 bases and the J gene lost 5 bases, with 11 bases spanning the gap. The CDR3 runs to 13 residues. Germline V gene data show CDR1 as GTSNPN and CDR2 as SVGIG (reference sequence). CDR3 sequence (DNA): TGTGCCTGGAGTCCAGCCTGGGGAGATACGCAGTATTTT. Amino acid sequence: CAWSPAWGDTQYF.

Here the CDR3 DNA reads TGTGCCACCTCAGGACCACCCTATGGCTACACCTTC. Its protein product is CATSGPPYGYTF. The chain recombines TRBV19 with TRBJ1-2, with D unclear. CDR3 length equals 12 residues. V lost 10 bases to trimming and J lost 4 bases, with 13 bases between them. Germline lookup yields CDR1 LNHDA and CDR2 SQIVND (reference sequence).

This sequence joins TRBV25-1 and TRBJ2-7, with 7 bases identical to TRBD1. Trimming took 7 bases from V and 2 from J; bases not matched to a gene: 2. The CDR3 is 12 amino acids. Germline lookup yields CDR1 MGHDK and CDR2 SYGVNS. CDR3 region: CASTGTAYEQYF. Written as DNA, the CDR3 is TGTGCCAGCACCGGGACAGCCTACGAGCAGTACTTC.

The V and J genes are TRBV7-9 and TRBJ1-1; D is undetermined. Trimming pared 5 bases from V and 0 bases from J, leaving 10 bases between. There are 14 residues in the CDR3. The germline V gene has CDR1 SEHNR and CDR2 FQNEAQ (reference sequence). In DNA form, the CDR3 reads TGTGCCAGCAGCGGGCTCCCGGTGAACACTGAAGCTTTCTTT. Residues: CASSGLPVNTEAFF.

This chain's CDR3 is CASSLNTGELFF. CDR3 coding DNA: TGTGCCAGCAGCCTAAACACCGGGGAGCTGTTTTTT. The chain carries TRBV6-6 and TRBJ2-2; D gene uncertain. Trimming cost V 6 bases and J 2 bases, with 4 bases left between them. Germline V gives CDR1 MNHNY, CDR2 SVGAGI (reference sequence). The CDR3 contains 12 residues.

Comment on this clone: Other DNA sequences in the sample encode the same CDR3. DNA of the CDR3: TGTGCCAGCAGTTTAGGTCCCGGCACTGAAGCTTTCTTT. It codes for CASSLGPGTEAFF. This chain uses TRBV27 with TRBJ1-1, with no clear D. CDR1 is MNHEY, CDR2 SMNVEV, per germline (reference sequence). V was pared by 2 bases and J by 4 bases, with 8 bases between. This CDR3 is built from 13 residues.

The rearrangement uses TRBV7-8 and TRBJ2-7; D tentatively fits TRBD1 or TRBD2 (5 bases each). Germline lookup yields CDR1 SGHVS and CDR2 FQNEAQ. V lost 4 bases, J lost 4 bases, and 20 bases lay in between. The CDR3 is made up of 16 amino acids. This CDR3 is CASSSDSGTTLYEQYF. The CDR3 nucleotides are TGTGCCAGCAGCTCGGACTCCGGGACCACCCTATACGAGCAGTACTTC.

V usage is TRBV6-1 and J usage is TRBJ2-7; D perhaps matches TRBD1 (6 bases). The length of the CDR3 is 12 residues. Germline CDR1 and CDR2: MNHNS and SASEGT. The germline V and J ends were trimmed by 8 bases and 2 bases, with 10 bases remaining between them. The CDR3 DNA reads as TGTGCCAGCTCCACAGGGACCTACGAGCAGTACTTC. Translation: CASSTGTYEQYF.

The chain employs TRBV12-5 and TRBJ1-4; D is perhaps TRBD1 (6 bases). Germline lookup yields CDR1 LGHNT and CDR2 FRNRAP. The CDR3 loop spans 15 amino acids. V shed 5 bases and J shed 8 bases, with 18 bases lying between them. The CDR3 loop reads CASGEVSGAVEKLFF. The CDR3 nucleotides are TGTGCTAGTGGTGAGGTGTCGGGGGCAGTAGAAAAACTGTTTTTT.

The genes are TRBV29-1 and TRBJ2-5, with a weak D call TRBD1 (5 bases). The J call is in doubt because the DNA end fits TRBJ2-7 better. CDR3 size: 12 residues. In germline, CDR1 is SQVTM, CDR2 ANQGSEA. The CDR3 DNA reads as TGCAGCGTTGCTTGGCAGGGCGACGAGCAGTACTTC. Encoded protein: CSVAWQGDEQYF.

The chain couples TRBV7-2 to TRBJ2-3; 7 bases map to TRBD1. CDR1 is SGHTA, CDR2 FQGNSA, per germline. V was pared by 5 bases and J by 2 bases, with 7 bases of the junction left unmatched. There are 15 residues in the CDR3. The DNA of the CDR3 is TGTGCCAGCAGCAACCGGGACAGCCTCACAGATACGCAGTATTTT. Residues: CASSNRDSLTDTQYF.

The V gene is TRBV9, the J gene TRBJ1-4, with D possibly being TRBD1 (6 bases). This CDR3 is built from 16 residues. Germline CDR1 is SGDLS and CDR2 is YYNGEE. The V gene lost 4 bases and the J gene lost 4 bases, with 17 bases spanning the gap. CDR3 coding DNA: TGTGCCAGCAGCCTCGGAGGACAGTACTTTAATGAAAAACTGTTTTTT. It encodes CASSLGGQYFNEKLFF.